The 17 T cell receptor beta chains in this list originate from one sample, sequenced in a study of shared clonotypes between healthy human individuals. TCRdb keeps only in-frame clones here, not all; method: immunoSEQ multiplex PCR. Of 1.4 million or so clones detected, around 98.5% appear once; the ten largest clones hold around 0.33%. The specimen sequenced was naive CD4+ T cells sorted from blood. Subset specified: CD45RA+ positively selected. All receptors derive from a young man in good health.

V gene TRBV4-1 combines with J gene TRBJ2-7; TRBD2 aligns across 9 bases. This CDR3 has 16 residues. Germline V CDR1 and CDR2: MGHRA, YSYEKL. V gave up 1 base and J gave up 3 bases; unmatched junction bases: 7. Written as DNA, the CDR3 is TGCGCCAGCAGCCAAGCAAGGTCTAGCGGGGTCTACGAGCAGTACTTC. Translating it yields CASSQARSSGVYEQYF.

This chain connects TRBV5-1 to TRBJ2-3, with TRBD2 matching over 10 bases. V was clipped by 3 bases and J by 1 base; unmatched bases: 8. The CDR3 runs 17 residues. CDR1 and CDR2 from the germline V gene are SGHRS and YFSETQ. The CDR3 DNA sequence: TGCGCCAGCAGCTCCCTACCGACTAGCGGGCGCACAGATACGCAGTATTTT. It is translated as CASSSLPTSGRTDTQYF.

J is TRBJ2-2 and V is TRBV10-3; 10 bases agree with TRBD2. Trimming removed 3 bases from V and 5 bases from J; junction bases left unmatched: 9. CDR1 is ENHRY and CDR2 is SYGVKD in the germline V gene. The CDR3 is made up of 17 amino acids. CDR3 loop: CAISDKAGGPGTGELFF. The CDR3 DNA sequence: TGTGCCATCAGTGATAAAGCGGGAGGGCCTGGTACCGGGGAGCTGTTTTTT.

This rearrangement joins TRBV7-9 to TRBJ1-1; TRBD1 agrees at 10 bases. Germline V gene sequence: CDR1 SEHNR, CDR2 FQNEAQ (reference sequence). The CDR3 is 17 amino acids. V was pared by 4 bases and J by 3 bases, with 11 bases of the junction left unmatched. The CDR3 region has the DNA TGTGCCAGCAGCTGGCGCTTGGACAGGGGGGGCGACACTGAAGCTTTCTTT. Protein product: CASSWRLDRGGDTEAFF. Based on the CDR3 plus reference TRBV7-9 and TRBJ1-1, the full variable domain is DTGVSQNPRHKITKRGQNVTFRCDPISEHNRLYWYRQTLGQGPEFLTYFQNEAQLEKSRLLSDRFSAERPKGSFSTLEIQRTEQGDSAMYLCASSWRLDRGGDTEAFFGQGTRLTVV.

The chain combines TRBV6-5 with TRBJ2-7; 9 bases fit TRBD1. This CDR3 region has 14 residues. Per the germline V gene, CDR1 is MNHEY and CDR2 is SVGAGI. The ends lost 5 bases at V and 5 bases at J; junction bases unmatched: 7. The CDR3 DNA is TGTGCCAGCAGTGAACAGGGACAGGGCCACGAGCAGTACTTC. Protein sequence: CASSEQGQGHEQYF.

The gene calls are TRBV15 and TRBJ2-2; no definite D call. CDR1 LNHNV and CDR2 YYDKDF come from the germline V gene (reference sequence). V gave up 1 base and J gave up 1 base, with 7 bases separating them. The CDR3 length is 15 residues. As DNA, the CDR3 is TGTGCCACCAGCAGAGTGTACGGGAACACCGGGGAGCTGTTTTTT. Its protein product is CATSRVYGNTGELFF.

CDR3 in DNA: TGTGCCAGCAGCGCCTCCCGGTACCAAGAGACCCAGTACTTC. Amino acid sequence: CASSASRYQETQYF. The chain is built from TRBV7-9 and TRBJ2-5, with unresolved D. The CDR3 sequence is 14 residues long. Germline V lookup: CDR1 SEHNR, CDR2 FQNEAQ (reference sequence). Trimming stripped 5 bases from V and 0 bases from J, with 10 bases between. Full variable domain (missing parts from reference TRBV7-9 and TRBJ2-5): DTGVSQNPRHKITKRGQNVTFRCDPISEHNRLYWYRQTLGQGPEFLTYFQNEAQLEKSRLLSDRFSAERPKGSFSTLEIQRTEQGDSAMYLCASSASRYQETQYFGPGTRLLVL.

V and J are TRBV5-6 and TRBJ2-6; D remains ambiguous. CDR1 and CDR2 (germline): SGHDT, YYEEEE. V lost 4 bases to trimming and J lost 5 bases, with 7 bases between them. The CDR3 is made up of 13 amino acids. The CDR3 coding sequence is TGTGCCAGCAGCAGCCCACGGGCCAACGTCCTGACTTTC. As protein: CASSSPRANVLTF.

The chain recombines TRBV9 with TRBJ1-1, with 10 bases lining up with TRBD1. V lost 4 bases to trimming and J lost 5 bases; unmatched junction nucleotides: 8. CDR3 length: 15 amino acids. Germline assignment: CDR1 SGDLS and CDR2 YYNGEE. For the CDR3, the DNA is TGTGCCAGCAGCTCGATCGGGACAGGGGTTACTGAAGCTTTCTTT. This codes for CASSSIGTGVTEAFF.

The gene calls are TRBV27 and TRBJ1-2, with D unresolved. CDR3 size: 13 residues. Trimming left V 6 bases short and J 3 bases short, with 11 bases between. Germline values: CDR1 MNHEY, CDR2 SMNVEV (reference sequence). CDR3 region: CASREGPYYGYTF. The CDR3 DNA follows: TGTGCCAGCAGGGAAGGGCCGTACTATGGCTACACCTTC.

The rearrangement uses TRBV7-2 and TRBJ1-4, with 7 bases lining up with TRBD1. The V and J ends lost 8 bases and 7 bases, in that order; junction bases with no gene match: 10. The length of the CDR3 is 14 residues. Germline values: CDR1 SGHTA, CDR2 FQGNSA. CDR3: CASGKGARTEKLFF. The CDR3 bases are TGTGCCAGCGGAAAGGGGGCGCGCACTGAAAAACTGTTTTTT. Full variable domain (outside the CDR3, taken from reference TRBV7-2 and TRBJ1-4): GAGVSQSPSNKVTEKGKDVELRCDPISGHTALYWYRQSLGQGLEFLIYFQGNSAPDKSGLPSDRFSAERTGGSVSTLTIQRTQQEDSAVYLCASGKGARTEKLFFGSGTQLSVL.

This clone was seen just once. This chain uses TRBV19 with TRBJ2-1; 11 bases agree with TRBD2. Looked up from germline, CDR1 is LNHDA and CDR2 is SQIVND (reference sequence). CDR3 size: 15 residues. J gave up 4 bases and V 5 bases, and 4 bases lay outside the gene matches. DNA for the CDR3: TGTGCCAGTAGTGCCGGGACTAGCGGATACAATGAGCAGTTCTTC. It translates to CASSAGTSGYNEQFF. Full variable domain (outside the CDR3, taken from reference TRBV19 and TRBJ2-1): DGGITQSPKYLFRKEGQNVTLSCEQNLNHDAMYWYRQDPGQGLRLIYYSQIVNDFQKGDIAEGYSVSREKKESFPLTVTSAQKNPTAFYLCASSAGTSGYNEQFFGPGTRLTVL.

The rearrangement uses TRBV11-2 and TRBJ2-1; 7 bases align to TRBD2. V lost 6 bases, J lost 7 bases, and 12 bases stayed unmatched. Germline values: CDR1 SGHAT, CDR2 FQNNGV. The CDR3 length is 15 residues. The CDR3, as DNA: TGTGCCAGCAGATCACTAGCGTCCTTAAGGAATGAGCAGTTCTTC. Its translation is CASRSLASLRNEQFF.

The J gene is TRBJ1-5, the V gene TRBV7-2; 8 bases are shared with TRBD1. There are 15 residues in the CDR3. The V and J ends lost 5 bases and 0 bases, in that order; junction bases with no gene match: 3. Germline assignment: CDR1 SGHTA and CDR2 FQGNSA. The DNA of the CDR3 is TGTGCCAGCAGCCCAGGGGGCCCTAGCAATCAGCCCCAGCATTTT. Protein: CASSPGGPSNQPQHF.

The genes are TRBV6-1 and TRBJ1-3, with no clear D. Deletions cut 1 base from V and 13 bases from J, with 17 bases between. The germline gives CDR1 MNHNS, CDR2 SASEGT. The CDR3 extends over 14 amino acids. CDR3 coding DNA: TGTGCCAGCAGTGAAGAGGTGGGCTTCACCGGAATATATTTT. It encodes CASSEEVGFTGIYF.

This chain's CDR3 is CASTPASSYEQYF. The CDR3 DNA reads as TGTGCCAGCACCCCTGCGAGCTCCTACGAGCAGTACTTC. The chain uses TRBV28 and TRBJ2-7; D call uncertain. Per germline, CDR1 MDHEN and CDR2 SYDVKM. Trimming took 7 bases from V and 0 from J, leaving 10 bases between them. The CDR3 sequence is 13 residues long.

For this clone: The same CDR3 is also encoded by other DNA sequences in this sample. CDR3 in DNA: TGTGCCAGCAGCTTAATCGTCGGGTACGAGCAGTACTTC. It yields the protein CASSLIVGYEQYF. The V and J genes are TRBV11-2 and TRBJ2-7, with unresolved D. The CDR3 has 13 amino acids. V gave up 2 bases and J gave up 4 bases, with 9 bases separating them. The germline V gene encodes CDR1 SGHAT and CDR2 FQNNGV.